This is a list of T cell receptor beta chains from one sample in a study of T cell responses to AZD1222 COVID-19 vaccine. Assay: immunoSEQ multiplex PCR; the TCRdb copy retains only in-frame clones and omits some. The sample records some 120,000 clones, roughly 89% being singletons. This specimen was peripheral blood, taken on day 0 of AZD1222 vaccination. These TCRs come from an adult in good health. CDR3s include the opening cysteine and the closing phenylalanine or tryptophan. The listing skips clone size in some rows; elsewhere it reads once, few, many or a size class.

CASSSPSEQFF	TRBV28	TRBJ2-1	once
CASSPQSSYEQYF	TRBV7-9	TRBJ2-7	.
CASSRGAGLSSGANVLTF	TRBV7-9	TRBJ2-6	.
CASSLVSGQGNYEQYF	TRBV28	TRBJ2-7	once
CASRVGPGYGYTF	TRBV12-3/TRBV12-4	TRBJ1-2	once
CASNSKTGRNTEAFF	TRBV6-5	TRBJ1-1	few
CASSHGSSYNEQFF	TRBV3-1/TRBV3-2	TRBJ2-1	once
CASSQSTSGRAIDTQYF	TRBV3-1/TRBV3-2	TRBJ2-3	.
CASSFLRVNTEAFF	TRBV27	TRBJ1-1	.
CASSSAGVGLSYEQYF	TRBV5-6	TRBJ2-7	.
CASSPRVREGWEQFF	TRBV7-9	TRBJ2-1	few
CATRGLAETGSSYNEQFF	TRBV15	TRBJ2-1	.
CASSINPGGPTGELFF	TRBV19	TRBJ2-2	.
CASSLMGGVEAFF	TRBV12-3/TRBV12-4	TRBJ1-1	.
CASSFKLAGGRYEQYF	TRBV28	TRBJ2-7	.
CASSLGRYNSPLHF	TRBV13	TRBJ1-6	once
CSASDPGLVHNEQFF	TRBV20-1	TRBJ2-1	.
CASSQRGGAGANVLTF	TRBV3-1/TRBV3-2	TRBJ2-6	.
CASSLRGQLQETQYF	TRBV7-3	TRBJ2-5	.
CASSSGGWYGYTF	TRBV28	TRBJ1-2	.
CASSGGGYGYTF	TRBV28	TRBJ1-2	once
CASSLSSRAYNSPLHF	TRBV7-8	TRBJ1-6	.
CATQTGGRGNTIYF	TRBV28	TRBJ1-3	.
CASSLRWLMNTEAFF	TRBV5-8	TRBJ1-1	.
CATTGSVGRNNQPQHF	TRBV28	TRBJ1-5	.
CASSGGGGGDYGYTF	TRBV5-4	TRBJ1-2	.
CASSPGGYGYTF	TRBV3-1/TRBV3-2	TRBJ1-2	.
CASSLDGEYGYTF	TRBV7-3	TRBJ1-2	.
CASSYWGTEAFF	TRBV6-5	TRBJ1-1	.
CASSPRTGRNTEAFF	TRBV7-9	TRBJ1-1	.
CASSWLGQGLTGELFF	TRBV5-1	TRBJ2-2	.
CASGWGTGQPQHF	TRBV27	TRBJ1-5	.
CASRGTANQPQHF	TRBV27	TRBJ1-5	.
CAIRGGDGTGELFF	TRBV10-3	TRBJ2-2	.
CASSYSSRGQPQHF	TRBV6-5	TRBJ1-5	.
CAWSRLREGEKLFF	TRBV30	TRBJ1-4	.
CASSPLQGADSNQPQHF	TRBV18	TRBJ1-5	once
CASSVEGAYGYTF	TRBV9	TRBJ1-2	.
CSVRQGANTIYF	TRBV29-1	TRBJ1-3	.
CASSLRGGNHGYTF	TRBV5-1	TRBJ1-2	.
CASSYGGLEGRAFF	TRBV6-5	TRBJ1-1	.
CASSPTSDTEAFF	TRBV10-1	TRBJ1-1	.
CASSLDRVSQPQHF	TRBV28	TRBJ1-5	.
CASSVSQGTGELFF	TRBV9	TRBJ2-2	.
CSVGPRDRGYEQYF	TRBV29-1	TRBJ2-7	.
CASSPLDTQYF	TRBV7-9	TRBJ2-3	.
CASRFQGNEAFF	TRBV7-9	TRBJ1-1	.
CASSLQGQTQETQYF	TRBV5-1	TRBJ2-5	few
CASSHGEGRGEQYF	TRBV3-1/TRBV3-2	TRBJ2-7	.
CASTGGQGAEKLFF	TRBV9	TRBJ1-4	.
CAWNRQGEQYF	TRBV30	TRBJ2-7	.
CASSLVLNEKLFF	TRBV28	TRBJ1-4	few
CASSYRGQNTGELFF	TRBV6-6	TRBJ2-2	.